This T cell receptor beta chain was sequenced for a study of cytomegalovirus exposure and HLA in healthy donors. The study ran its PCR with 60 Vbeta and 13 Jbeta primers. Sequencing was performed with immunoSEQ multiplex PCR; in TCRdb, only in-frame clones are kept and a portion is missing. The repertoire holds around 160,000 clones, 77% seen once, with around 3% in the top ten. Deletions cut 5 bases from V and 1 base from J, with 6 bases between. The CDR3 is 11 residues long. CDR1 and CDR2 (germline): DFQATT, SNEGSKA (reference sequence). V gene TRBV20-1 combines with J gene TRBJ2-7, with a weak D call TRBD1 (6 bases). The clonotype was recovered from a woman in her 40s in good health and CMV-seropositive. Sequenced: PBMCs. CDR3 nucleotides: TGCAGTGCTGGACAGTCCTACGAGCAGTACTTC. This gives the protein CSAGQSYEQYF.